This TCR beta chain is drawn from a study of graft-versus-host responses after intestinal transplantation (TCRdb year 2021). A note on the overall study: Recipients received multivisceral, liver-intestinal, or isolated intestinal transplants. Every recipient was given anti-thymocyte globulin induction, followed by roughly 3 years of maintenance tacrolimus and steroids. After intestinal transplantation, graft-versus-host and host-versus-graft alloreactive T cell clones were followed in the graft, circulation and bone marrow using bulk TCR-beta CDR3 sequencing. Samples from three later patients were sequenced in-house on an Illumina MiSeq with MiXCR processing rather than by the commercial service. To identify alloreactive clones, pre-transplant mixed lymphocyte reaction products were sequenced and compared with unstimulated pre-transplant donor and recipient T cells. A cohort of around 25 intestinal transplant recipients, including one retransplant, was enrolled, and a few patients lacking pretransplant specimens were excluded. A peak of at least 4% donor T cells among recipient peripheral blood mononuclear cells was the definition used for donor T cell macrochimerism. Beyond this particular receptor, the publication reports: In patients with donor T cell macrochimerism, the allografts had high GvH to HvG T cell clonal ratios. The conclusions were limited by the relatively low number and heterogeneity of the intestinal transplant patients. Early after transplant, declines in HvG clones were associated with peak levels of circulating GvH clones. GvH clones were detected in recipient bone marrow, and some of these GvH clones were observed earlier in ileal mucosa or blood, consistent with an intestinal mucosal origin.

CDR1 and CDR2 were assigned from the germline V gene (reference sequence) as SEHNR and FQNEAQ. The cysteine opens and the phenylalanine closes a CDR3 of 15 amino acids. CDR3 DNA is the only sequence kept; it has 45 bases, read in frame from the first base. V is pruned by 3 bases and J by 3 bases, leaving 5 bases of the junction without a gene match. Library prep was done by the immunoSEQ multiplex PCR assay. For most patients, genomic DNA was isolated using the Qiagen DNeasy Blood and Tissue Kit and was shipped frozen to Adaptive Biotechnologies for TCR sequencing. For most patients, high-throughput TCR-beta CDR3 sequencing of genomic DNA was performed by Adaptive Biotechnologies. In the paper's pipeline: Adaptive's ImmunoSEQ software supplied the TCR sequencing data for 15 to 20 patients, while MiXCR and VDJtools were used to process a few other patients. To correct CD4 versus CD8 sorting errors, any sequence found in both subsets at a frequency ratio below 5:1 was removed. CDR3 nucleotide sequences shared by donor and recipient were removed because the origin of these sequences could not be assigned. At least 2-fold expansion over unstimulated cells and a minimum CFSE-low frequency of 0.002% (template counts) or 0.001% (read counts) were required for clones to be classified as alloreactive. Clones detected in sequenced pre-transplant spleen, lymph node, or MLR CFSE-low populations of the donor or recipient were defined as mappable. The cumulative frequency of alloreactive clones was calculated as a percentage of all sequences, weighted by copy number. Entries here come from immuneACCESS through TCRdb and include only in-frame sequences with V and J called. Some clones fail to appear in such tables; in the studies checked, an unresolved V gene covers under half of the shortfall, and the cause of the remainder is unknown. From that table come the V and J calls and clone size; the DNA was used to work out D and trimming. In all, the sample holds 90,000 to 150,000 clones, and 90% to 95% of those were seen once. The top ten constitute around 0.12% of the sample.

Sample time point, as interpreted from the label and publication: cells obtained before transplantation from donor or recipient. CD3+CD4+ and CD3+CD8+ populations were FACS-sorted from unstimulated pre-transplant donor and recipient cells taken from spleen or lymph nodes. A remark on this clone: The target of this receptor is not known. It has no much larger one-base neighbor in the sample; base qualities were not kept.

Here the chain combines TRBV7-9 and TRBJ2-7; the junction holds 10 bases that match TRBD1. Sequenced material: unstimulated CD4+ T cells sorted from spleen or lymph node cells, taken before intestinal transplant. The source of this sequence is a human donor who received an intestinal transplant. The CDR3 has the sequence CASSFRGTGDYEQYF. The DNA sequence is TGTGCCAGCAGCTTTCGTGGGACAGGGGACTACGAGCAGTACTTC.